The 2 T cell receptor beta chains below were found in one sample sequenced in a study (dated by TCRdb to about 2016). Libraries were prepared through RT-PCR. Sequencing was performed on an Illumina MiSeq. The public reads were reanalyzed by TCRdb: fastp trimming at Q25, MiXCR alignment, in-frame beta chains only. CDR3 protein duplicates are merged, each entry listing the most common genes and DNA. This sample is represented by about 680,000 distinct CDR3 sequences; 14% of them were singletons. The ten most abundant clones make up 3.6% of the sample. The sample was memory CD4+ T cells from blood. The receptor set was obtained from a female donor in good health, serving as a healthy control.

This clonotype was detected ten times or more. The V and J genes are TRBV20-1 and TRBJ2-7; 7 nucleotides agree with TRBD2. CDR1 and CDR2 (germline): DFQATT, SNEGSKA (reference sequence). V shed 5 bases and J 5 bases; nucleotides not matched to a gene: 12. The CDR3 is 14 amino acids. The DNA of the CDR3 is TGCAGTGCTCCCCTTAGACTAGCAAGGAACGAGCAGTACTTC. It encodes CSAPLRLARNEQYF.

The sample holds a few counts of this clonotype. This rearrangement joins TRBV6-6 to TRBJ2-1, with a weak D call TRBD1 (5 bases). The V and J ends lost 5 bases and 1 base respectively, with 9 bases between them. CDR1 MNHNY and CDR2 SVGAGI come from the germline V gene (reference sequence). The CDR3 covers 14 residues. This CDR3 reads CASSQTASYNEQFF. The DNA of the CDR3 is TGTGCCAGCAGTCAGACAGCTTCCTACAATGAGCAGTTCTTC.